This T cell receptor (beta chain) derives from a study of blood T cell repertoires in COVID-19. Study in general: Spain, Italy and the United States supplied samples that represented acute and convalescent COVID-19. PBMCs, B-cell-depleted T cells, or T cells provided the cDNA or gDNA that made up the material.

In the source study's methods: Using reference gene primer amplification, nucleated cell counts were estimated. Sequencing used immunoSEQ multiplex PCR; TCRdb keeps in-frame clones, though not all of them. V, J and clone size were drawn from that table, and D and trimming were deduced from the DNA. The sample yields 300,000 to 350,000 clones, 87% seen once. Only one count was recorded for this clone. J was trimmed by 5 bases and V by 3 bases; bases with no gene match: 7. Germline assignment: CDR1 SEHNR and CDR2 FQNEAQ (reference sequence). This CDR3 region has 15 residues. A Seattle source enrolled patients during active infection and followed them longitudinally.

This receptor was obtained from a woman between 45 and 60 years old with COVID-19, enrolled during active disease. The sample was peripheral blood. This chain connects TRBV7-9 to TRBJ2-1; 7 nucleotides agree with TRBD2. CDR3 sequence (DNA): TGTGCCAGCAGCTTGGGCGGGAGTCCCCACAATGAGCAGTTCTTC. Its protein product is CASSLGGSPHNEQFF.